This T cell receptor (beta chain) emerged from a study of blood T cell repertoires in COVID-19. Study-wide context: The United States, Italy and Spain were the sources of the acute and convalescent COVID-19 samples. PBMCs, B-cell-depleted T cells, or T cells provided the cDNA or gDNA that made up the material.

In the original processing: Amplification with reference gene primers provided the estimates of nucleated cell counts. Assay used: immunoSEQ multiplex PCR; TCRdb lists only in-frame clones, some missing. V and J calls and clone size follow that table, whereas D and trimming were derived from the DNA. Of around 60,000 clones in the sample, around four fifths are singletons; the top ten hold 5.3%. This sequence was found in a man in his 70s with acute or convalescent COVID-19. Sequencing was performed on peripheral blood.

For the CDR3, the DNA is TGTGCCAGCTCACACGGGACAGGGGCCTACAATGAGCAGTTCTTC. This encodes CASSHGTGAYNEQFF. The genes are TRBV18 and TRBJ2-1; TRBD1 matches 10 bases. Germline V gene data show CDR1 as KGHSH and CDR2 as LQKENI. V was pared by 4 bases and J by 2 bases, with 2 bases of the junction left unmatched. The CDR3 runs to 15 residues.